Below, one T cell receptor beta chain is given with its context. This record comes from a study of blood T cell repertoires in COVID-19. Study information: PBMCs, B-cell-depleted T cells, or T cells were the source of the cDNA or gDNA that made up the material.

TCRdb's table, derived via immunoSEQ multiplex PCR, lists solely in-frame clones and lacks some. This table has roughly 61,000 clones, approximately 92% appearing once. The sample taken for sequencing was peripheral blood. This receptor was taken from an elderly man with acute or convalescent COVID-19.

The CDR3 region is CASSPTDRDGTEAFF. The CDR3 DNA is TGCGCCAGCAGCCCGACAGACAGGGACGGGACTGAAGCTTTCTTT. This sequence joins TRBV5-1 and TRBJ1-1, with TRBD1 matching over 7 bases. Germline CDR1 and CDR2: SGHRS and YFSETQ. The CDR3 loop spans 15 amino acids. The ends lost 4 bases at V and 5 bases at J; junction bases unmatched: 11.